This T cell receptor beta chain was documented in a study of blood T cell repertoires in COVID-19. In the case of this clone: The junction departs from the called germline gene at one end, perhaps through a read error.

Germline V gene data show CDR1 as SGHRS and CDR2 as YFSETQ. The CDR3 extends over 14 amino acids. Produced via immunoSEQ multiplex PCR; TCRdb's table is partial and in-frame only. The sample shows about 60,000 clones, over 80% of them seen only once. This sequence was found in a man aged 55 to 70 with acute or convalescent COVID-19. The V call is TRBV5-1, the J call TRBJ2-5; D may be TRBD2 (6 bases). The sample comprised peripheral blood. DNA of the CDR3: TGCGCCAGCAGTTTGGGGACTTTCCAAGAGACCCAGTACTTC. Its protein is CASSLGTFQETQYF. Variable domain in full (rest from reference TRBV5-1 and TRBJ2-5): KAGVTQTPRYLIKTRGQQVTLSCSPISGHRSVSWYQQTPGQGLQFLFEYFSETQRNKGNFPGRFSGRQFSNSRSEMNVSTLELGDSALYLCASSLGTFQETQYFGPGTRLLVL.